This passage covers 19 T cell receptor beta chains from one sample sequenced in a study of OX40 agonist ivuxolimab in advanced cancers. Produced via immunoSEQ multiplex PCR; TCRdb's table is partial and in-frame only. There are about 83,000 clones in the sample; roughly 84% occur only once, and under 7.5% lies in the top ten. The sequenced sample was CD4+ or CD8+ T cells sorted from blood, obtained in a trial of the OX40 agonist ivuxolimab. The receptor set was obtained from an adult with an advanced solid tumor such as melanoma, head and neck, liver or kidney cancer.

The chain combines TRBV11-3 with TRBJ2-7; no clear D gene. Trimming shortened V by 5 bases and J by 3 bases, and 14 bases separated the two germline ends. CDR3 size: 14 residues. From germline, CDR1 is SGHNT and CDR2 YENEEA. The CDR3 DNA sequence: TGTGCCAGCAGCCCCTTCGAAGACTTCTACGAGCAGTACTTC. This gives the protein CASSPFEDFYEQYF.

V usage is TRBV9 and J usage is TRBJ2-1; TRBD2 matches at 10 bases. The germline V gene encodes CDR1 SGDLS and CDR2 YYNGEE. This CDR3 spans 16 amino acids. V trimming: 4 bases; J trimming: 6 bases; junction bases outside the gene matches: 10. This CDR3 is CASSLFGTSVGNEQFF. The DNA of the CDR3 is TGTGCCAGCAGCCTCTTCGGGACTAGCGTCGGCAATGAGCAGTTCTTC. Variable domain in full (rest from reference TRBV9 and TRBJ2-1): DSGVTQTPKHLITATGQRVTLRCSPRSGDLSVYWYQQSLDQGLQFLIQYYNGEERAKGNILERFSAQQFPDLHSELNLSSLELGDSALYFCASSLFGTSVGNEQFFGPGTRLTVL.

This sequence joins TRBV6-5 and TRBJ1-1; tentative D call: TRBD1 (5 bases). This CDR3 is 15 amino acids long. Trimming cost V 0 bases and J 1 base, with 9 bases left between them. CDR1 is MNHEY and CDR2 is SVGAGI in the germline V gene. CDR3 protein: CASSYSGLPNTEAFF. The DNA for the CDR3 is TGTGCCAGCAGTTACTCGGGACTGCCGAACACTGAAGCTTTCTTT.

The chain employs TRBV27 and TRBJ2-3; tentatively, D is TRBD2 (5 bases). The germline V gene has CDR1 MNHEY and CDR2 SMNVEV (reference sequence). The V gene lost 2 bases and the J gene lost 2 bases, with 8 bases spanning the gap. The CDR3 is 14 residues long. CDR3: CASSLLGITDTQYF. As DNA, the CDR3 is TGTGCCAGCAGTTTACTCGGGATCACAGATACGCAGTATTTT.

The chain uses TRBV9 and TRBJ1-2, with 10 bases identical to TRBD1. J was trimmed by 4 bases and V by 0 bases; bases with no gene match: 0. CDR3 length equals 14 residues. CDR1 SGDLS and CDR2 YYNGEE come from the germline V gene. The CDR3 sequence: CASSVGTGGYGYTF. DNA of the CDR3: TGTGCCAGCAGCGTAGGGACAGGGGGCTATGGCTACACCTTC.

The chain has TRBV7-6 and TRBJ2-1; D gene uncertain. Looked up from germline, CDR1 is SGHVS and CDR2 is FNYEAQ. Between the trimmed V and J ends, which lost 0 bases and 0 bases, there was a span of 6 bases. The CDR3 extends over 15 amino acids. The chain's CDR3 is CASSLAVSSYNEQFF. CDR3 sequence (DNA): TGTGCCAGCAGCTTAGCGGTTAGCTCCTACAATGAGCAGTTCTTC.

V is TRBV28 and J is TRBJ1-1; weak D call: TRBD1 (6 bases). V was shortened by 3 bases and J by 5 bases, with 22 bases between the two germline ends. The V gene's germline CDR1 is MDHEN and CDR2 SYDVKM. The CDR3 spans 17 residues. The CDR3 is CASSFEQGLPIRTEAFF. CDR3 DNA: TGTGCCAGCAGTTTTGAACAGGGCTTACCAATTCGGACTGAAGCTTTCTTT.

This clone was seen a handful of times. V is TRBV7-9 and J is TRBJ1-1; a weak D match, TRBD1 (5 bases). CDR3 length: 13 amino acids. Germline CDR1 reads SEHNR; CDR2 reads FQNEAQ (reference sequence). The ends were cut back, 3 bases at V and 4 bases at J, with 9 bases in the middle. The CDR3 coding sequence is TGTGCCAGCAGCTTCGGGGGAGTCACTGAAGCTTTCTTT. Its protein product is CASSFGGVTEAFF.

J is TRBJ2-5 and V is TRBV7-2; D may correspond to TRBD1 or TRBD2 (6 bases each). CDR1 SGHTA and CDR2 FQGNSA come from the germline V gene. The V gene lost 5 bases and the J gene lost 7 bases, with 23 bases spanning the gap. The CDR3 totals 16 residues. As DNA, the CDR3 is TGTGCCAGCAGCCTCCCGGTTGGGGGAGGAGGGGGGACCCAGTACTTC. Amino acid sequence: CASSLPVGGGGGTQYF.

In this sample, this clone turned up once. The gene calls are TRBV5-1 and TRBJ2-1, with TRBD1 as a possible D gene (6 bases). Trimming shortened V by 5 bases and J by 0 bases, and 12 bases separated the two germline ends. The germline gives CDR1 SGHRS, CDR2 YFSETQ. The CDR3 sequence is 15 residues long. This CDR3 reads CASRIEGDSYNEQFF. In nucleotides, the CDR3 is TGCGCCAGCAGGATTGAGGGGGACTCCTACAATGAGCAGTTCTTC.

The rearrangement joins TRBV5-1 to TRBJ2-5; 14 bases are shared with TRBD2. The J segment lost 5 bases and the V segment lost 4 bases, leaving 7 bases of the junction unmatched. The CDR3 has 16 amino acids. Germline V CDR1 and CDR2: SGHRS, YFSETQ. The CDR3 region has the DNA TGCGCCAGCAGCCCACTGGGACTAGCGGGAGTGGAGACCCAGTACTTC. It encodes CASSPLGLAGVETQYF.

V and J are TRBV4-1 and TRBJ2-1, with D perhaps being TRBD1 or TRBD2 (6 bases each). The germline CDR1 and CDR2 sequences are MGHRA and YSYEKL. The V end was cut by 3 bases, the J end by 7 bases, with 16 bases between. The CDR3 is 15 residues long. CDR3 region: CASSQMGGKRNEQFF. The CDR3 DNA reads TGCGCCAGCAGCCAGATGGGGGGCAAGAGGAATGAGCAGTTCTTC.

This sequence joins TRBV18 and TRBJ2-7, with D perhaps TRBD1 or TRBD2 (5 bases each). Germline V gives CDR1 KGHSH, CDR2 LQKENI. Deletions cut 6 bases from V and 2 bases from J, with 14 bases between. The CDR3 is 14 residues long. The CDR3 DNA reads as TGTGCCAGCTCCGGGACCGTGGAGGCCTACGAGCAGTACTTC. Translated, it gives CASSGTVEAYEQYF.

The V gene is TRBV19, the J gene TRBJ1-4, with D uncertain. Trimming stripped 7 bases from V and 7 bases from J, with 13 bases between. CDR1 is LNHDA, CDR2 SQIVND, per germline (reference sequence). This CDR3 contains 13 residues. CDR3 nucleotides: TGTGCCAGTAATACTGATGGCCTTGAAAAACTGTTTTTT. It specifies CASNTDGLEKLFF. The full variable domain, in which reference TRBV19 and TRBJ1-4 provide the parts outside the CDR3, is DGGITQSPKYLFRKEGQNVTLSCEQNLNHDAMYWYRQDPGQGLRLIYYSQIVNDFQKGDIAEGYSVSREKKESFPLTVTSAQKNPTAFYLCASNTDGLEKLFFGSGTQLSVL.

The V and J genes are TRBV7-2 and TRBJ2-2; TRBD2 matches at 10 bases. Germline trimming cut 5 bases from V and 3 bases from J; bases unmatched to any gene: 6. In germline, CDR1 is SGHTA, CDR2 FQGNSA. This CDR3 comprises 16 residues. This CDR3 is CASSQSGGADTGELFF. CDR3 nucleotide sequence: TGTGCCAGCAGCCAGAGCGGGGGGGCGGACACCGGGGAGCTGTTTTTT.

This sequence joins TRBV7-6 and TRBJ2-1, with D tentatively TRBD1 or TRBD2 (5 bases each). Germline-derived CDR1 and CDR2 are SGHVS and FNYEAQ. The CDR3 loop spans 19 amino acids. Trimming pared 2 bases from V and 1 base from J, leaving 21 bases between. CDR3 in amino acids: CASSLRQGDPGWSYNEQFF. In DNA, the CDR3 is TGTGCCAGCAGCTTAAGACAAGGGGACCCAGGGTGGTCCTACAATGAGCAGTTCTTC.

This sequence joins TRBV6-5 and TRBJ2-1, with a weak D call TRBD1 (6 bases). Germline loops: CDR1 MNHEY, CDR2 SVGAGI. V lost 6 bases and J lost 12, with 18 bases in between. The CDR3 runs 13 residues. The CDR3 region is CASRPGQYSRQFF. For the CDR3, the DNA is TGTGCCAGCAGACCCGGACAGTATAGTAGGCAGTTCTTC.

The chain recombines TRBV27 with TRBJ2-7; the match to TRBD2 covers 7 bases. Germline trimming cut 0 bases from V and 2 bases from J; bases unmatched to any gene: 7. The CDR3 has 16 residues. Germline CDR1 MNHEY, CDR2 SMNVEV (reference sequence). The CDR3 here is CASSLSGGSDTYEQYF. In DNA, the CDR3 is TGTGCCAGCAGTTTATCCGGCGGGAGTGACACCTACGAGCAGTACTTC.

Points on this clone: Other DNA sequences in this sample translate to the same CDR3. V gene TRBV5-1 combines with J gene TRBJ2-7, with TRBD1 identical over 8 bases. CDR3 size: 14 residues. The V gene's germline CDR1 is SGHRS and CDR2 YFSETQ. The ends lost 3 bases at V and 7 bases at J; junction bases unmatched: 9. CDR3 protein: CASSWGQGAYEQYF. For the CDR3, the DNA is TGCGCCAGCAGCTGGGGGCAGGGGGCGTATGAGCAGTACTTC.